These 2 T cell receptor beta chains share one sample of origin, sequenced in a study of T cell changes during pregnancy in multiple sclerosis. The protocol was immunoSEQ multiplex PCR, while the TCRdb copy is restricted to in-frame clones and leaves out a portion. The data contain 75,000 to 95,000 clones, 94% of them singletons. Sequencing was performed on CD4+ T cells from peripheral blood mononuclear cells, taken after pregnancy. These receptors came from a female donor with multiple sclerosis, enrolled in a pregnancy study.

The V gene is TRBV14, the J gene TRBJ1-2; D not certain. The CDR3 extends over 15 amino acids. Trimming pared 4 bases from V and 0 bases from J, leaving 12 bases between. Germline V gene lookup returns CDR1 SGHDN and CDR2 FVKESK. The DNA of the CDR3 is TGTGCCAGCAGCCCTATGACTGGTACTAACTATGGCTACACCTTC. It specifies CASSPMTGTNYGYTF.

The J gene is TRBJ2-5, the V gene TRBV5-1; tentative D call: TRBD1 (6 bases). Germline lookup yields CDR1 SGHRS and CDR2 YFSETQ. The CDR3 runs 15 residues. V lost 3 bases and J 1 base, leaving 13 bases between the germline ends. CDR3 protein: CASSSEQGTQETQYF. The DNA of the CDR3 is TGCGCCAGCAGCTCCGAACAGGGAACCCAAGAGACCCAGTACTTC.